This TCR beta chain was sequenced during a study of OX40 agonist ivuxolimab in advanced cancers. Study information: The patients received agonistic anti-OX40 (CD134) antibody ivuxolimab.

Whole-study results and caveats: With doses of 0.1 to 3.0 mg/kg, CD4+ and CD8+ blood T cells had undergone clonal expansion by week 6.

The V gene lost 6 bases and the J gene lost 0 bases, with 17 bases spanning the gap. The CDR3 is 17 amino acids. The germline V gene has CDR1 MDHEN and CDR2 SYDVKM. As regards this clone: What it recognizes is unknown.

Generated by immunoSEQ multiplex PCR, the TCRdb table keeps only in-frame clones and is missing some. The sample carries tens of thousands of clones, roughly 90% recorded once. The clonotype originates from an adult with an advanced solid tumor such as melanoma, head and neck, liver or kidney cancer. The rearrangement links TRBV28 to TRBJ1-4; D gene unclear. The input for sequencing was CD4+ or CD8+ T cells sorted from blood, taken in a trial of the OX40 agonist ivuxolimab. This CDR3 reads CASSPGPGLATNEKLFF. Here the CDR3 DNA reads TGTGCCAGCAGCCCCGGGCCTGGGCTTGCAACTAATGAAAAACTGTTTTTT.